What follows are 8 T cell receptor beta chains derived from one specimen sequenced in a study of blood T cell repertoires in COVID-19. The table came from immunoSEQ multiplex PCR; TCRdb's copy has only in-frame clones and leaves some out. Of about 100,000 clones listed, roughly 87% are singletons. Sequencing was carried out using peripheral blood. These receptors came from a young man in a cohort sampled during active COVID-19.

The J gene is TRBJ2-5, the V gene TRBV7-2; 11 bases line up with TRBD2. The CDR3 is made up of 18 amino acids. Germline CDR1 and CDR2: SGHTA and FQGNSA. Trimming removed 5 bases from V and 0 bases from J; junction bases left unmatched: 11. CDR3 in amino acids: CASSPRLAGIPYQETQYF. CDR3 nucleotide sequence: TGTGCCAGCAGCCCACGACTAGCGGGGATCCCGTACCAAGAGACCCAGTACTTC.

This chain uses TRBV5-1 with TRBJ2-5; 12 bases line up with TRBD2. The germline V gene has CDR1 SGHRS and CDR2 YFSETQ. This CDR3 is built from 17 residues. The trim removed 1 base at V and 1 base at J, leaving 5 bases unmatched. In DNA, the CDR3 is TGCGCCAGCAGCTTGAGTACTAGCGGGGGGACCCAAGAGACCCAGTACTTC. It yields the protein CASSLSTSGGTQETQYF. The full variable domain, its missing parts supplied by reference TRBV5-1 and TRBJ2-5, is KAGVTQTPRYLIKTRGQQVTLSCSPISGHRSVSWYQQTPGQGLQFLFEYFSETQRNKGNFPGRFSGRQFSNSRSEMNVSTLELGDSALYLCASSLSTSGGTQETQYFGPGTRLLVL.

The chain joins TRBV10-3 to TRBJ2-1; TRBD2 aligns across 9 bases. The length of the CDR3 is 13 residues. CDR1 is ENHRY, CDR2 SYGVKD, per germline. The J segment lost 8 bases and the V segment lost 6 bases, leaving 5 bases of the junction unmatched. The CDR3: CAIRMAGGDEQFF. Written as DNA, the CDR3 is TGTGCCATCAGGATGGCGGGGGGGGATGAGCAGTTCTTC.

The chain has TRBV7-2 and TRBJ1-1; D is undetermined. Germline CDR1 and CDR2: SGHTA and FQGNSA. Trimming took off 5 bases at V and 5 bases at J, with 6 bases between the two ends. This CDR3 has 11 residues. CDR3 coding DNA: TGTGCCAGCAGCCTCCGGACTGAAGCTTTCTTT. Protein sequence: CASSLRTEAFF.

A single count supports this clone. The chain joins TRBV27 to TRBJ1-6; D might be TRBD1 (6 bases). V shed 6 bases and J shed 10 bases, with 22 bases lying between them. Germline CDR1 MNHEY, CDR2 SMNVEV (reference sequence). The CDR3 extends over 16 amino acids. CDR3 protein: CASSPIRGGSISPLHF. The CDR3, as DNA: TGTGCCAGCAGCCCGATCCGAGGGGGATCGATCTCACCCCTCCACTTT.

In regard to this clone: The same CDR3 also results from other DNA sequences found in this sample. The chain joins TRBV4-3 to TRBJ1-1; D possibly corresponds to TRBD1 (5 bases). The CDR3 runs to 14 residues. CDR1 and CDR2 (germline): LGHNA, YSLEER. V shed 1 base and J shed 1 base, with 7 bases lying between them. As DNA, the CDR3 is TGCGCCAGCAGCCAAGGACAGCGGAACACTGAAGCTTTCTTT. This gives the protein CASSQGQRNTEAFF.

The genes are TRBV7-2 and TRBJ2-7, with 10 nucleotides matching TRBD2. From germline, CDR1 is SGHTA and CDR2 FQGNSA. V lost 2 bases to trimming and J lost 0 bases; unmatched junction nucleotides: 1. There are 15 residues in the CDR3. CDR3 amino acids: CASSLLAGASYEQYF. For the CDR3, the DNA is TGTGCCAGCAGCTTACTAGCGGGGGCCTCCTACGAGCAGTACTTC.

The rearrangement uses TRBV5-1 and TRBJ2-7; 7 bases agree with TRBD1. V shed 0 bases and J 2 bases; nucleotides not matched to a gene: 2. The CDR3 covers 14 residues. Germline V CDR1 and CDR2: SGHRS, YFSETQ. The CDR3 is CASSLAGQPYEQYF. In DNA, the CDR3 is TGCGCCAGCAGCTTGGCGGGACAGCCCTACGAGCAGTACTTC.